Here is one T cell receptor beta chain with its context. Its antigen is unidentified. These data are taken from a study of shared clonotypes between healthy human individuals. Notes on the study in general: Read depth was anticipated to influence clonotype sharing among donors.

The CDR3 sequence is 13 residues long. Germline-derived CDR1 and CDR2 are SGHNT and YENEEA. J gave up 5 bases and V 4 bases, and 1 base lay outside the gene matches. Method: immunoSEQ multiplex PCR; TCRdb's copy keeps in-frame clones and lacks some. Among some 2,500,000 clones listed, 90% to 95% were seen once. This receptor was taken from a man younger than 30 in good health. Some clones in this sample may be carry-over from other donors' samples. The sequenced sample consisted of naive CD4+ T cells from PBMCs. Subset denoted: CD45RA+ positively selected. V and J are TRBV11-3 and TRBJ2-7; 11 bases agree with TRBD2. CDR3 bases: TGTGCCAGCAGCTCTAGCGGGGGGAACGAGCAGTACTTC. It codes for CASSSSGGNEQYF.